What follows are 19 T cell receptor beta chains derived from one specimen sequenced in a study of cytomegalovirus exposure and HLA in healthy donors. 13 Jbeta primers and 60 Vbeta primers were used for the PCR. Sequencing used immunoSEQ multiplex PCR; TCRdb keeps in-frame clones, though not all of them. The sample shows more than 80,000 clones, around three fifths of them seen only once. Sequenced sample: PBMCs. These receptors were taken from a woman in her 40s in good health and CMV-seropositive.

The sample holds a few counts of this clone. The rearrangement joins TRBV28 to TRBJ2-3; TRBD2 matches 10 bases. This CDR3 is built from 14 residues. Per the germline V gene, CDR1 is MDHEN and CDR2 is SYDVKM. V gave up 6 bases and J gave up 5 bases; unmatched junction bases: 5. CDR3: CASSEREGLDTQYF. CDR3 DNA: TGTGCCAGCAGCGAGCGGGAGGGCCTAGATACGCAGTATTTT.

This rearrangement joins TRBV9 to TRBJ2-2; 8 bases match TRBD2. The trim removed 7 bases at V and 4 bases at J, leaving 9 bases unmatched. Germline CDR1 reads SGDLS; CDR2 reads YYNGEE. This CDR3 spans 15 amino acids. CDR3 residues: CASQSAGLGTGELFF. CDR3 DNA sequence: TGTGCCAGCCAGAGTGCGGGACTAGGCACCGGGGAGCTGTTTTTT.

A few counts support this clone. This sequence joins TRBV2 and TRBJ1-5; 7 nucleotides line up with TRBD1. Trimming took 0 bases from V and 5 from J; bases not matched to a gene: 7. Germline lookup yields CDR1 SNHLY and CDR2 FYNNEI. The length of the CDR3 is 16 residues. The CDR3 region has the DNA TGTGCCAGCAGTGAAGCCGGAGGGGGCTGGGATCAGCCCCAGCATTTT. Translation gives CASSEAGGGWDQPQHF. Supplemented by reference TRBV2 and TRBJ1-5, the full variable domain reads EPEVTQTPSHQVTQMGQEVILRCVPISNHLYFYWYRQILGQKVEFLVSFYNNEISEKSEIFDDQFSVERPDGSNFTLKIRSTKLEDSAMYFCASSEAGGGWDQPQHFGDGTRLSIL.

The chain uses TRBV5-4 and TRBJ1-1, with D perhaps matching TRBD1 (6 bases). Trimming shortened V by 4 bases and J by 4 bases, and 11 bases separated the two germline ends. Germline V gene data show CDR1 as SGHNT and CDR2 as YYREEE (reference sequence). The CDR3 runs 13 residues. CDR3 in amino acids: CASSAGDGTEAFF. The CDR3 DNA reads as TGTGCCAGCAGCGCAGGGGACGGCACTGAAGCTTTCTTT.

The J gene is TRBJ2-3, the V gene TRBV4-1, with D unclear. Germline V CDR1 and CDR2: MGHRA, YSYEKL. The CDR3 consists of 14 residues. V was shortened by 4 bases and J by 4 bases, with 12 bases between the two germline ends. This chain's CDR3 is CASSPLLEPDTQYF. CDR3 nucleotide sequence: TGCGCCAGCAGCCCACTTCTCGAGCCAGATACGCAGTATTTT.

The count of this clone is one. The chain combines TRBV27 with TRBJ1-5; D not resolved. Germline-derived CDR1 and CDR2 are MNHEY and SMNVEV (reference sequence). This CDR3 comprises 16 residues. The ends were cut back, 5 bases at V and 0 bases at J, with 14 bases in the middle. The CDR3 loop reads CASSPPTILSNQPQHF. DNA for the CDR3: TGTGCCAGCAGTCCACCGACAATCCTTAGCAATCAGCCCCAGCATTTT.

The genes are TRBV6-1 and TRBJ1-1; D gene unclear. V was cut by 8 bases and J by 3 bases, with 16 bases left in between. The CDR3 has 14 amino acids. Germline V gives CDR1 MNHNS, CDR2 SASEGT. CDR3 sequence: CASWNFGGDTEAFF. The CDR3 nucleotides are TGTGCCAGCTGGAATTTCGGTGGAGACACTGAAGCTTTCTTT.

This clone was counted a single time. The chain combines TRBV4-1 with TRBJ2-3; D gene ambiguous. The CDR3 has 14 residues. Germline CDR1 is MGHRA and CDR2 is YSYEKL. V lost 1 base to trimming and J lost 0 bases, with 5 bases between them. As DNA, the CDR3 is TGCGCCAGCAGCCAAGTGACTAGCACAGATACGCAGTATTTT. Residues: CASSQVTSTDTQYF.

The V call is TRBV11-1, the J call TRBJ2-2; TRBD1 agrees at 7 bases. Germline-derived CDR1 and CDR2 are SGHAT and FQDESV (reference sequence). The CDR3 totals 16 residues. V dropped 5 bases and J dropped 2; count of bases not matched to a gene: 8. This CDR3 reads CASSKDRRSNTGELFF. CDR3 sequence (DNA): TGTGCCAGCAGCAAGGACAGGAGATCTAACACCGGGGAGCTGTTTTTT.

The chain joins TRBV2 to TRBJ2-7, with 9 bases lining up with TRBD1. This CDR3 is 14 amino acids long. V dropped 5 bases and J dropped 6; count of bases not matched to a gene: 8. From germline, CDR1 is SNHLY and CDR2 FYNNEI. The CDR3 nucleotides are TGTGCCAGCAGTTCCACAGGGGGCGAGGGCGAGCAGTACTTC. It encodes CASSSTGGEGEQYF.

A single count supports this clone. CDR3 loop: CSVATSGRRLIYNEQFF. The CDR3 bases are TGCAGCGTTGCGACTAGCGGGAGAAGACTAATCTACAATGAGCAGTTCTTC. The rearrangement links TRBV29-1 to TRBJ2-1, with 12 bases lining up with TRBD2. This CDR3 is 17 amino acids long. Germline CDR1 and CDR2: SQVTM and ANQGSEA. V gave up 4 bases and J gave up 3 bases; unmatched junction bases: 10.

The CDR3 sequence is CASSLTSGRNEQFF. Here the CDR3 DNA reads TGTGCCAGCAGCTTGACTAGCGGGAGAAATGAGCAGTTCTTC. The chain employs TRBV5-6 and TRBJ2-1, with TRBD2 matching over 11 bases. Germline CDR1 is SGHDT and CDR2 is YYEEEE. CDR3 length: 14 amino acids. J lost 7 bases, V lost 1 base, and 1 base had no gene match.

V gene TRBV6-5 combines with J gene TRBJ1-2, with 7 bases matching TRBD1. V lost 3 bases, J lost 3 bases, and 7 bases stayed unmatched. Per the germline V gene, CDR1 is MNHEY and CDR2 is SVGAGI. The CDR3 runs 15 residues. CDR3: CASSYLRGTDYGYTF. The DNA for the CDR3 is TGTGCCAGCAGTTATTTACGCGGGACAGACTATGGCTACACCTTC.

The gene calls are TRBV4-3 and TRBJ2-1; maybe TRBD2 (5 bases). Per germline, CDR1 LGHNA and CDR2 YSLEER. Trimming cost V 1 base and J 6 bases, with 13 bases left between them. CDR3 length: 15 amino acids. In nucleotides, the CDR3 is TGCGCCAGCAGCCAAGGGGAGACTATCCCCAATGAGCAGTTCTTC. Amino acids: CASSQGETIPNEQFF.

The rearrangement joins TRBV2 to TRBJ2-7; tentative D call: TRBD2 (5 bases). The CDR3 extends over 13 amino acids. V was cut by 2 bases and J by 0 bases, with 5 bases left in between. Germline V gives CDR1 SNHLY, CDR2 FYNNEI. This chain's CDR3 is CASSERDSYEQYF. In nucleotides, the CDR3 is TGTGCCAGCAGTGAACGGGACTCCTACGAGCAGTACTTC.

The chain carries TRBV29-1 and TRBJ1-1; D remains ambiguous. CDR1 SQVTM and CDR2 ANQGSEA come from the germline V gene. V lost 3 bases and J 6 bases, leaving 14 bases between the germline ends. This CDR3 comprises 13 residues. CDR3 amino acids: CSVEGSKRSEAFF. The DNA for the CDR3 is TGCAGCGTTGAGGGTAGTAAGAGGTCTGAAGCTTTCTTT.

V usage is TRBV4-3 and J usage is TRBJ2-7; TRBD2 matches 8 bases. Germline values: CDR1 LGHNA, CDR2 YSLEER. V gave up 1 base and J gave up 3 bases; unmatched junction bases: 5. The length of the CDR3 is 15 residues. CDR3 amino acids: CASSQGVSGIYEQYF. The CDR3 bases are TGCGCCAGCAGCCAAGGGGTTAGCGGGATCTACGAGCAGTACTTC.

This clone has only a few counts. The chain joins TRBV7-6 to TRBJ2-1; the D gene is possibly TRBD1 (5 bases). Trimming shortened V by 5 bases and J by 6 bases, and 11 bases separated the two germline ends. The CDR3 length is 13 residues. Germline-derived CDR1 and CDR2 are SGHVS and FNYEAQ. DNA of the CDR3: TGTGCCAGCAGCACGAGTCAGGGCAATGAGCAGTTCTTC. Amino acids: CASSTSQGNEQFF.

This clone was observed a single time. At one of its ends the junction is not consistent with the germline gene, which may arise from a read error. The CDR3 DNA is TGTGCCAGCAGTTTATTGTCTTGGCCAGCACTAAACATTGAAGCTTTCTTT. Translated, it gives CASSLLSWPALNIEAFF. The V and J genes are TRBV28 and TRBJ1-1, with D unclear. There are 17 residues in the CDR3. Germline CDR1 reads MDHEN; CDR2 reads SYDVKM. The variable domain in full, with the rest retrieved from reference TRBV28 and TRBJ1-1, is DVKVTQSSRYLVKRTGEKVFLECVQDMDHENMFWYRQDPGLGLRLIYFSYDVKMKEKGDIPEGYSVSREKKERFSLILESASTNQTSMYLCASSLLSWPALNIEAFFGQGTRLTVV.